The clone carrying this TCR beta chain has at least ten counts. Its antigen is unidentified. Individual cDNA molecules were tagged with unique molecular identifiers, the study reported. TCRdb passed the 5' RACE reads through MiXCR, listing each CDR3 protein once. The sample lists tens of thousands of distinct CDR3 sequences; under 7.5% were seen once. The CDR3 runs to 18 residues. Per the germline V gene, CDR1 is SEHNR and CDR2 is FQNEAQ (reference sequence). Trimming cost V 5 bases and J 8 bases; bases outside gene matches: 19. The source of the sample is a study of early T cells in non-severe SARS-CoV-2 infection. Study background: Unsorted whole-blood RNA was sequenced in bulk, leaving chains unpaired. Study-wide results and limits: A preference for anti-spike CD8 responses marked VDJdb matching, which missed private and CD4 specificities.

The origin of this receptor is an adult who was a healthcare worker with PCR-confirmed SARS-CoV-2 infection or an uninfected control (not recorded which). The chain carries TRBV7-9 and TRBJ1-2; 11 bases align to TRBD1. The source was whole blood, collected at baseline. CDR3 sequence reads: CASSQDRGPTGALLGYTF. The CDR3 nucleotides read TGTGCCAGCAGCCAGGACAGGGGGCCAACCGGAGCCCTCTTAGGCTACACCTTC.